A single sample gave rise to the 25 T cell receptor beta chains below, sequenced in a study of blood T cell repertoires in COVID-19 (dated by TCRdb to 2020 to 2022). Libraries were constructed by the immunoSEQ multiplex PCR assay. The immuneACCESS repertoire file appears here via TCRdb, limited to in-frame rearrangements. These files lack a portion of the clones; in checked studies, under half of the deficit traces to unresolved V genes, and the cause of the others is not known. The sample has about 300,000 clones on record, around 88% of them singletons. Clones ranked in the top ten supply roughly 6.9% of the sample. The sequenced material came from peripheral blood. Receptors originate from a woman under 40 who had recovered from COVID-19.

The chain joins TRBV6-6 to TRBJ2-3; D unclear. V shed 7 bases and J shed 8 bases, with 10 bases lying between them. The CDR3 extends over 11 amino acids. The germline V gene has CDR1 MNHNY and CDR2 SVGAGI (reference sequence). The CDR3 DNA is TGTGCCAGCACCGCGGTGGGTACGCAGTATTTT. Protein product: CASTAVGTQYF.

The V and J genes are TRBV5-1 and TRBJ2-7; tentative D call: TRBD1 (6 bases). Trimming removed 1 base from V and 2 bases from J, with 10 bases in between. This CDR3 has 14 residues. Looked up from germline, CDR1 is SGHRS and CDR2 is YFSETQ. Here the CDR3 reads CASSLSGQTYEQYF. The CDR3 region has the DNA TGCGCCAGCAGCTTGAGTGGACAGACCTACGAGCAGTACTTC. The full variable domain, in which reference TRBV5-1 and TRBJ2-7 provide the parts outside the CDR3, is KAGVTQTPRYLIKTRGQQVTLSCSPISGHRSVSWYQQTPGQGLQFLFEYFSETQRNKGNFPGRFSGRQFSNSRSEMNVSTLELGDSALYLCASSLSGQTYEQYFGPGTRLTVT.

Comment on this clone: Other DNA sequences in this sample translate to the same CDR3. The J gene is TRBJ1-2, the V gene TRBV28; D perhaps matches TRBD1 (5 bases). The CDR3 has 12 residues. Germline values: CDR1 MDHEN, CDR2 SYDVKM. V was trimmed by 5 bases and J by 6 bases, leaving 10 bases between them. Here the CDR3 DNA reads TGTGCCAGCAGTCTTGCAGGGAATGGCTACACCTTC. This sequence encodes CASSLAGNGYTF.

This sequence joins TRBV6-4 and TRBJ2-3; 11 nucleotides agree with TRBD2. This CDR3 region has 15 residues. After removal of 5 bases from V and 3 bases from J, the junction contained 4 bases not matched to a gene. From germline, CDR1 is MRHNA and CDR2 SNTAGT. CDR3 amino acids: CASSPGTSGTDTQYF. For the CDR3, the DNA is TGTGCCAGCAGTCCCGGGACTAGCGGAACAGATACGCAGTATTTT.

The chain employs TRBV6-1 and TRBJ1-6; tentatively, D is TRBD1 (5 bases). The germline gives CDR1 MNHNS, CDR2 SASEGT. CDR3 length: 15 residues. V lost 1 base to trimming and J lost 7 bases, with 11 bases between them. The CDR3 nucleotides are TGTGCCAGCAGTGAAGGACAGTCCCTAAATTCACCCCTCCACTTT. Amino acid sequence: CASSEGQSLNSPLHF.

J is TRBJ2-4 and V is TRBV28, with D unresolved. The CDR3 is 15 residues long. The germline V and J ends were trimmed by 4 bases and 0 bases, with 10 bases remaining between them. Germline lookup yields CDR1 MDHEN and CDR2 SYDVKM. The DNA for the CDR3 is TGTGCCAGCAGTTCCTATACTATAGCCAAAAACATTCAGTACTTC. Protein: CASSSYTIAKNIQYF.

The chain uses TRBV7-9 and TRBJ2-3; TRBD1 matches at 11 bases. The CDR3 length is 16 residues. Germline assignment: CDR1 SEHNR and CDR2 FQNEAQ (reference sequence). The trim removed 4 bases at V and 3 bases at J, leaving 6 bases unmatched. The CDR3 DNA follows: TGTGCCAGCAGCTCCGGGACAGGGGGTGGGACAGATACGCAGTATTTT. It is translated as CASSSGTGGGTDTQYF.

The J gene is TRBJ2-7, the V gene TRBV11-1; 7 positions agree with TRBD1. The junction had 6 bases not matched to a gene; V was cut back by 7 bases and J by 0 bases. The germline V gene encodes CDR1 SGHAT and CDR2 FQDESV (reference sequence). The CDR3 length is 14 residues. CDR3 region: CASMETGSSYEQYF. CDR3 DNA sequence: TGTGCCAGCATGGAGACAGGGAGCTCCTACGAGCAGTACTTC.

The chain couples TRBV30 to TRBJ2-5; possibly TRBD1 for D (5 bases). Trimming took off 2 bases at V and 5 bases at J, with 12 bases between the two ends. Germline V gene data show CDR1 as GTSNPN and CDR2 as SVGIG (reference sequence). The CDR3 has 13 residues. CDR3 sequence: CAWSPGLRETQYF. The CDR3 nucleotides read TGTGCCTGGAGTCCAGGGCTGAGGGAGACCCAGTACTTC.

The rearrangement uses TRBV7-8 and TRBJ2-3; 8 bases fit TRBD1. CDR1 SGHVS and CDR2 FQNEAQ come from the germline V gene. The CDR3 loop spans 13 amino acids. The V gene end was trimmed by 1 base and the J gene end by 15 bases; junction bases not matched to a gene: 9. CDR3 region: CASSLVSGGGEYF. CDR3 nucleotide sequence: TGTGCCAGCAGCTTAGTCTCAGGGGGCGGGGAATATTTT. The whole variable domain, filled in from reference TRBV7-8 and TRBJ2-3, reads GAGVSQSPRYKVAKRGQDVALRCDPISGHVSLFWYQQALGQGPEFLTYFQNEAQLDKSGLPSDRFFAERPEGSVSTLKIQRTQQEDSAVYLCASSLVSGGGEYFGPGTRLTVL.

This chain joins TRBV5-1 and TRBJ2-7; 7 bases are a match to TRBD1. V was pared by 3 bases and J by 4 bases, with 10 bases of the junction left unmatched. Per the germline V gene, CDR1 is SGHRS and CDR2 is YFSETQ. There are 15 residues in the CDR3. In DNA, the CDR3 is TGCGCCAGCAGCTCCTGGGACAGTATACAATACGAGCAGTACTTC. Its translation: CASSSWDSIQYEQYF. Together with reference TRBV5-1 and TRBJ2-7, the CDR3 gives the full variable domain: KAGVTQTPRYLIKTRGQQVTLSCSPISGHRSVSWYQQTPGQGLQFLFEYFSETQRNKGNFPGRFSGRQFSNSRSEMNVSTLELGDSALYLCASSSWDSIQYEQYFGPGTRLTVT.

The chain links TRBV3-1 (or the pseudogene TRBV3-2) to TRBJ2-5; D is unclear. The V and J ends lost 4 bases and 4 bases respectively, with 13 bases between them. The germline CDR1 and CDR2 sequences are LGHDT and YNNKEL (reference sequence). CDR3 length equals 14 residues. The DNA for the CDR3 is TGTGCCAGCAGCCGAGGTCCCGGGTCAGAGACCCAGTACTTC. Encoded protein: CASSRGPGSETQYF.

The chain recombines TRBV7-2 with TRBJ1-2, with unresolved D. Germline values: CDR1 SGHTA, CDR2 FQGNSA. The length of the CDR3 is 14 residues. V was clipped by 2 bases and J by 8 bases, with 15 bases between them. The CDR3 reads CASSLKPGFGGYTF. In nucleotides, the CDR3 is TGTGCCAGCAGCTTAAAGCCAGGCTTCGGCGGCTACACCTTC.

This clone was observed a few times. The V gene is TRBV20-1, the J gene TRBJ2-7; D is unresolved. The CDR3 is made up of 10 amino acids. Per the germline V gene, CDR1 is DFQATT and CDR2 is SNEGSKA (reference sequence). Trimming cost V 3 bases and J 11 bases, with 11 bases left between them. The CDR3: CSASFAPEYF. Written as DNA, the CDR3 is TGCAGTGCTAGTTTTGCGCCGGAGTACTTC.

The chain links TRBV28 to TRBJ1-5; 7 positions match TRBD1. The CDR3 covers 16 residues. The germline CDR1 and CDR2 sequences are MDHEN and SYDVKM. J lost 5 bases, V lost 5 bases, and 12 bases had no gene match. CDR3 nucleotides: TGTGCCAGCAGTGCCCGGGGCCGGGACAGAGATCAGCCCCAGCATTTT. This codes for CASSARGRDRDQPQHF.

The rearrangement links TRBV6-6 to TRBJ1-2; 9 bases are shared with TRBD1. CDR3 size: 14 residues. V was clipped by 6 bases and J by 8 bases; unmatched bases: 10. Germline values: CDR1 MNHNY, CDR2 SVGAGI (reference sequence). The CDR3 region is CASRFRDRVTGYTF. The CDR3 DNA follows: TGTGCCAGCAGATTCCGGGACAGGGTGACCGGCTACACCTTC.

In its sample, this clone was seen many times. The chain joins TRBV7-9 to TRBJ1-2; D uncertain. Trimming left V 3 bases short and J 6 bases short, with 11 bases between. The germline V gene encodes CDR1 SEHNR and CDR2 FQNEAQ (reference sequence). The CDR3 spans 13 residues. The CDR3 spells CASSFQDPNGYTF. The DNA for the CDR3 is TGTGCCAGCAGCTTCCAGGATCCTAATGGCTACACCTTC.

This chain joins TRBV5-8 and TRBJ1-4; 7 bases align to TRBD1. This CDR3 comprises 14 residues. Germline lookup yields CDR1 SGHTS and CDR2 YDEGEE. The V segment lost 4 bases and the J segment 4 bases; nucleotides outside the gene matches: 4. The chain's CDR3 is CASSMGQLNEKLFF. The CDR3 bases are TGTGCCAGCAGCATGGGACAGCTTAATGAAAAACTGTTTTTT.

V and J are TRBV9 and TRBJ2-5, with TRBD2 matching over 8 bases. The germline gives CDR1 SGDLS, CDR2 YYNGEE. This CDR3 spans 14 amino acids. V dropped 3 bases and J dropped 4; count of bases not matched to a gene: 5. The CDR3 nucleotides read TGTGCCAGCAGCGGGGGGACTAGAGTAGAGACCCAGTACTTC. Amino acid sequence: CASSGGTRVETQYF.

The chain is built from TRBV19 and TRBJ1-1, with a tentative D call TRBD1 (5 bases). Germline loops: CDR1 LNHDA, CDR2 SQIVND (reference sequence). V lost 6 bases and J lost 4, with 12 bases in between. The CDR3 has 13 residues. This CDR3 reads CASSQGGGTEAFF. CDR3 nucleotides: TGTGCCAGTAGCCAGGGAGGAGGCACTGAAGCTTTCTTT. Supplemented by reference TRBV19 and TRBJ1-1, the full variable domain reads DGGITQSPKYLFRKEGQNVTLSCEQNLNHDAMYWYRQDPGQGLRLIYYSQIVNDFQKGDIAEGYSVSREKKESFPLTVTSAQKNPTAFYLCASSQGGGTEAFFGQGTRLTVV.

The rearrangement joins TRBV5-1 to TRBJ2-3, with D maybe TRBD2 (6 bases). The germline V gene encodes CDR1 SGHRS and CDR2 YFSETQ. CDR3 size: 15 residues. Trimming pared 1 base from V and 6 bases from J, leaving 15 bases between. CDR3 coding DNA: TGCGCCAGCAGCTTGCTGGGGGGTTATTCGGATACGCAGTATTTT. Its translation is CASSLLGGYSDTQYF.

The chain combines TRBV7-2 with TRBJ1-1; no firm D call. V dropped 5 bases and J dropped 0 bases, with 10 bases sitting between them. CDR3 length: 14 residues. The germline V gene encodes CDR1 SGHTA and CDR2 FQGNSA. The CDR3 DNA reads TGTGCCAGCAGCCAGTGGGCCTTGAACACTGAAGCTTTCTTT. Encoded protein: CASSQWALNTEAFF.

This chain uses TRBV11-2 with TRBJ1-2; D gene unclear. Germline values: CDR1 SGHAT, CDR2 FQNNGV. The CDR3 contains 14 residues. The V and J ends lost 4 bases and 2 bases respectively, with 11 bases between them. The CDR3 bases are TGTGCCAGCAGCTACACAACAGCCAACTATGGCTACACCTTC. It codes for CASSYTTANYGYTF.

This chain uses TRBV27 with TRBJ2-7; D gene uncertain. V shed 4 bases and J shed 3 bases, with 7 bases lying between them. The CDR3 spans 12 residues. Germline CDR1 is MNHEY and CDR2 is SMNVEV (reference sequence). CDR3 bases: TGTGCCAGCAGTTCACAGAGCTACGAGCAGTACTTC. As protein: CASSSQSYEQYF.

The rearrangement links TRBV12-3 or TRBV12-4 to TRBJ1-1, with D maybe TRBD1 (6 bases). The CDR3 loop spans 12 amino acids. Trimming removed 8 bases from V and 0 bases from J, with 7 bases in between. As DNA, the CDR3 is TGTGCCAGCGGACAGTTGAACACTGAAGCTTTCTTT. This gives the protein CASGQLNTEAFF.